This TCR beta chain was sequenced for a study of blood T cells in healthy people across ages. V was pared by 0 bases and J by 2 bases, with 11 bases between. Germline V CDR1 and CDR2: SGHTA, FQGTGA. This CDR3 has 16 residues. A second PCR of 7 to 11 cycles used a sample-barcoded 5' primer and a J-beta primer mix. TCRdb re-derived calls from the 5' RACE reads in MiXCR, one entry per CDR3 protein. The data show some 320,000 distinct CDR3 sequences, around 29% seen once. J is TRBJ2-1 and V is TRBV7-3, with D possibly TRBD1 on 5 matching bases. This TCR was recovered from a woman aged 70-85 years in good health. Sequencing input: blood. CDR3 protein: CASSLTGAVTYNEQFF. CDR3 coding DNA: TGTGCCAGCAGCTTAACAGGGGCCGTAACCTACAATGAGCAGTTCTTC.